This T cell receptor beta chain was recorded in a study of cytomegalovirus exposure and HLA in healthy donors (dated by TCRdb to the late 2010s). Study-wide context: An earlier analysis of several hundred of the donors reported 276 Gb of sequence data and 117 million unique TCR beta sequences obtained from about 170 million T cells. An early release covering around 630 HLA-typed donors comprised approximately 290 gigabases of sequencing data and some 79 million unique TCR sequences. The genetic ancestry cluster associated with self-reported Caucasian donors included about 84% of the 350 to 500 genotyped donors. The study aimed to test whether signatures of past pathogen exposure could be identified by cataloging public T cell receptors. The T cell repertoires of 670 or so subjects were profiled by immunosequencing and related to cytomegalovirus serostatus. In addition to the first cohort of 650 to 800 subjects, a separate validation cohort of around 110 different subjects was used. High-throughput TCR immunosequencing, statistical association of individual TCRs with disease status, and machine learning were combined to predict cytomegalovirus infection status. A later analysis re-examined previously published TCR beta repertoires from several hundred donors and added high-resolution HLA genotyping to investigate patterns of TCR occurrence. Rather than drawing on any new phenotypic data, the later analysis identified candidate immune exposures from TCR beta sequences and the way those sequences occurred across donors. An earlier analysis of approximately 500 of the donors applied high-throughput TCR beta sequencing to assess whether each TCR beta V gene segment acted as functional or pseudogenic. Donor age, sex, ethnicity and CMV serostatus were compiled alongside the repertoire data. A later genetic analysis took genome-wide SNP genotypes for about 55% of the roughly 670 donors and used that subset as a discovery cohort. All discovery cohort repertoires had been generated using a single sequencing platform. Both class I and class II loci were covered by HLA typing, at four-digit resolution. Typing coverage differed by locus: A, B, C, DRB1 and DQB1 were typed in about 620-630 donors, DQA1 in 522, DPA1 in 600 to 610, and DPB1 in just under 480. About five DR-DQ haplotypes were treated as single units for association and clustering because of strong linkage in the cohort. Among around 400 genotyped donors of the cohort, an average of about 220,000 unique TCR beta nucleotide sequences was sequenced per donor, of which roughly 17% were non-productive. Broad study findings and their caveats: While some public TCRs were present in many individuals, most TCR sequences turned up only very rarely across donors. Linkage disequilibrium might explain the correlated functional status among segregating V segments, but an unknown experimental factor could not be ruled out. A later genetic analysis reported fewer N-insertions in productive TCRs among donors in an Asian-associated ancestry cluster than the approximately 700-donor mean. An earlier analysis of 587 of the donors showed that most TCR beta V segments appeared in productive rearrangements either about 87% or about 30% of the time, which broadly matched IMGT annotations. Because some donors lacked HLA typing at each locus, the association tests relied only on the typed subset. A few of the identified cytomegalovirus-associated TCR beta chains were confirmed in vitro to be specific for cytomegalovirus antigens. Strong co-occurrence of HLA alleles, especially DR and DQ, made assigning TCR associations to individual alleles difficult. According to a later analysis, TCR association rates differed among HLA loci, with DRB1 alleles showing the most associated TCRs and HLA-C alleles showing the fewest. Immune exposure information for the cohort was limited to CMV serostatus. It was suggested by the authors that the approach could potentially be generalized to other disease states and immunological phenotypes. In a later analysis, about 16,000 TCR beta sequences were associated with specific HLA alleles at a false discovery rate of 0.05. Presence/absence analyses assumed roughly uniform sequencing depth across donors, an assumption that may not hold. Only TCR beta chains were sequenced in this cohort, and the absence of alpha or paired-chain data limited detectable features. In a later genetic analysis, a missense DCLRE1C variant was associated with V-gene and J-gene trimming of TCR beta chains, and the association was replicated in an independent cohort. Cytomegalovirus status was reported to be diagnosed by the classifier with high specificity and sensitivity in both the original and validation cohorts. Because counts were too low, under 20 rarely observed V segments, including chromosome 9 orphons, were left out of the earlier analysis of a few hundred of the donors. The sequencing pipeline was judged likely to have produced a cluster of highly shared sequence variants as a technical artifact. In a later analysis, HLA-associated TCR beta chains were found to be more clonally expanded and to have lower generation probabilities than equally common non-associated chains. In a later analysis, most CMV-associated TCR beta chains were found to appear HLA-restricted, with HLA associations seemingly driven largely by CMV exposure. The study gave a list of more than 150 TCR beta chains associated with cytomegalovirus. According to a later analysis, parvovirus B19, influenza, CMV and Epstein-Barr virus appeared linked to several top co-occurrence clusters. Some IMGT-functional V segments, including TRBV6-2 and TRBV6-3, could not be told apart with the 87-base-pair reads, so those segments were excluded. A further reported finding was that TCR beta sequences accurately predicted the HLA-A and HLA-B alleles for most subjects in the first cohort.

The cohort comprised approximately 700 healthy bone marrow donors. At the time of sampling, every cohort member was nominally healthy, though immune exposures that went unrecorded were likely present. The donor tested CMV seronegative, placing the donor among the 350 to 400 seronegative members of the cohort. Each donor provided a peripheral blood sample, and peripheral blood mononuclear cells were used for TCR beta sequencing. Genomic DNA was extracted from the blood cell samples with the Qiagen DNeasy Blood Extraction Kit. From the cysteine up to the phenylalanine, the CDR3 has a length of 17 residues. The kept DNA is CDR3 alone, 51 bases in frame from the first base. The junction shows trimming of 4 bases on V and 3 bases on J, and the gene matches do not reach 8 bases of it. CDR1 and CDR2 were assigned from the germline V gene as SGHDT and YYEEEE. This clone has only a few counts. Its cognate antigen has yet to be identified. Base qualities are not at hand, and no much larger clone is one base apart.

Receptor libraries were prepared by the immunoSEQ multiplex PCR assay. For the multiplex PCR, a mixture combining 60 forward primers for TCR Vbeta segments and 13 reverse primers for TCR Jbeta segments was used. The CDR3 region of rearranged TCR beta genes was amplified from genomic DNA by a multiplex PCR assay. On the Illumina HiSeq System, the amplified TCR beta libraries were sequenced as 87-base-pair reads. On the study's bioinformatics: Across the roughly 640 repertoires, a later analysis counted 80 million or so unique TCR beta chains, 9.5 million to 13 million of which were shared by at least two donors. A nearest-neighbor algorithm error-corrected the raw reads and collapsed the reads into unique sequences, merging closely related sequences to remove PCR and sequencing errors. To assign V, D and J gene segments, CDR3 sequences were aligned to IMGT reference sequences. Each retained sequence needed at least a six-nucleotide match to both a V gene segment and a J gene segment. Rearrangements were classified as productive when the CDR3 lacked stop codons and remained in frame with V and J, and all other rearrangements were classified as non-productive. CDR3 was defined by IMGT convention, running from the second conserved V-encoded cysteine to the conserved J-encoded phenylalanine. Sequences without an unambiguous match to a single V gene segment were excluded from the earlier analysis of several hundred of the donors. In an earlier analysis of 587 of the donors, a V segment was called functional when productive rearrangements were above 56.7%, and segregating when the standard deviation between donors exceeded 5%. A statistical classification framework was built for diagnosing cytomegalovirus status from the catalog of TCR beta chain sequences. V and J gene assignment, in a later analysis, came from comparing TCR nucleotide sequences with IMGT/GENE-DB human TR gene sequences. In a later analysis, CDR3 sequences and most-parsimonious VDJ recombination scenarios were assigned using the TCRdist pipeline. A later analysis defined each TCR beta chain by its CDR3 amino acid sequence plus V-gene family, and excluded reads lacking a unique V-gene family. In a later analysis, 550 to 650 highly shared, low-generation-probability nucleotide sequences were removed to address suspected cross-contamination and a sequencing artifact. In a later analysis, a clonal expansion index was calculated for each public chain from normalized within-repertoire ranks of inferred template counts. A later analysis computed generation probabilities with a VDJ recombination model fitted to out-of-frame rearrangements, and checked the results against IGoR. Hypergeometric tests were used in a later analysis to score TCR-TCR, TCR-HLA and TCR-CMV co-occurrence, with a repertoire-size bias correction applied to the TCR pairs. False discovery rates were estimated in a later analysis by permuting HLA or CMV assignments 20 times. In a later analysis, co-occurring TCRs were grouped using DBSCAN, and TCRdist sequence similarity was added for clustering within HLA-allele-positive subsets. Co-occurrence clustering excluded repertoires with fewer than 30,000 or more than 120,000 public chains, plus five with anomalous nucleotide sharing. TCRdb provides this immuneACCESS table in a form limited to in-frame rearrangements. Some clones are lacking; in checked studies, under half of them reflect an unresolved V gene, and why the rest are absent is not known. The V and J calls and clone size are taken from that table; D and trimming were inferred from the DNA. Counted in this sample were roughly 180,000 clones; 80% to 90% of them appeared once. The ten largest clones take up 0.7% to 0.95% of the sample.

The sequence links TRBV5-6 to TRBJ1-5, with 12 central nucleotides matching TRBD1. Sequencing used PBMCs. The sequence derives from a woman in her late teens or twenties in good health and CMV-seronegative. The CDR3 region reads CASSATGTGGYNQPQHF. The DNA sequence is as follows: TGTGCCAGCAGCGCTACCGGGACAGGGGGCTACAATCAGCCCCAGCATTTT.